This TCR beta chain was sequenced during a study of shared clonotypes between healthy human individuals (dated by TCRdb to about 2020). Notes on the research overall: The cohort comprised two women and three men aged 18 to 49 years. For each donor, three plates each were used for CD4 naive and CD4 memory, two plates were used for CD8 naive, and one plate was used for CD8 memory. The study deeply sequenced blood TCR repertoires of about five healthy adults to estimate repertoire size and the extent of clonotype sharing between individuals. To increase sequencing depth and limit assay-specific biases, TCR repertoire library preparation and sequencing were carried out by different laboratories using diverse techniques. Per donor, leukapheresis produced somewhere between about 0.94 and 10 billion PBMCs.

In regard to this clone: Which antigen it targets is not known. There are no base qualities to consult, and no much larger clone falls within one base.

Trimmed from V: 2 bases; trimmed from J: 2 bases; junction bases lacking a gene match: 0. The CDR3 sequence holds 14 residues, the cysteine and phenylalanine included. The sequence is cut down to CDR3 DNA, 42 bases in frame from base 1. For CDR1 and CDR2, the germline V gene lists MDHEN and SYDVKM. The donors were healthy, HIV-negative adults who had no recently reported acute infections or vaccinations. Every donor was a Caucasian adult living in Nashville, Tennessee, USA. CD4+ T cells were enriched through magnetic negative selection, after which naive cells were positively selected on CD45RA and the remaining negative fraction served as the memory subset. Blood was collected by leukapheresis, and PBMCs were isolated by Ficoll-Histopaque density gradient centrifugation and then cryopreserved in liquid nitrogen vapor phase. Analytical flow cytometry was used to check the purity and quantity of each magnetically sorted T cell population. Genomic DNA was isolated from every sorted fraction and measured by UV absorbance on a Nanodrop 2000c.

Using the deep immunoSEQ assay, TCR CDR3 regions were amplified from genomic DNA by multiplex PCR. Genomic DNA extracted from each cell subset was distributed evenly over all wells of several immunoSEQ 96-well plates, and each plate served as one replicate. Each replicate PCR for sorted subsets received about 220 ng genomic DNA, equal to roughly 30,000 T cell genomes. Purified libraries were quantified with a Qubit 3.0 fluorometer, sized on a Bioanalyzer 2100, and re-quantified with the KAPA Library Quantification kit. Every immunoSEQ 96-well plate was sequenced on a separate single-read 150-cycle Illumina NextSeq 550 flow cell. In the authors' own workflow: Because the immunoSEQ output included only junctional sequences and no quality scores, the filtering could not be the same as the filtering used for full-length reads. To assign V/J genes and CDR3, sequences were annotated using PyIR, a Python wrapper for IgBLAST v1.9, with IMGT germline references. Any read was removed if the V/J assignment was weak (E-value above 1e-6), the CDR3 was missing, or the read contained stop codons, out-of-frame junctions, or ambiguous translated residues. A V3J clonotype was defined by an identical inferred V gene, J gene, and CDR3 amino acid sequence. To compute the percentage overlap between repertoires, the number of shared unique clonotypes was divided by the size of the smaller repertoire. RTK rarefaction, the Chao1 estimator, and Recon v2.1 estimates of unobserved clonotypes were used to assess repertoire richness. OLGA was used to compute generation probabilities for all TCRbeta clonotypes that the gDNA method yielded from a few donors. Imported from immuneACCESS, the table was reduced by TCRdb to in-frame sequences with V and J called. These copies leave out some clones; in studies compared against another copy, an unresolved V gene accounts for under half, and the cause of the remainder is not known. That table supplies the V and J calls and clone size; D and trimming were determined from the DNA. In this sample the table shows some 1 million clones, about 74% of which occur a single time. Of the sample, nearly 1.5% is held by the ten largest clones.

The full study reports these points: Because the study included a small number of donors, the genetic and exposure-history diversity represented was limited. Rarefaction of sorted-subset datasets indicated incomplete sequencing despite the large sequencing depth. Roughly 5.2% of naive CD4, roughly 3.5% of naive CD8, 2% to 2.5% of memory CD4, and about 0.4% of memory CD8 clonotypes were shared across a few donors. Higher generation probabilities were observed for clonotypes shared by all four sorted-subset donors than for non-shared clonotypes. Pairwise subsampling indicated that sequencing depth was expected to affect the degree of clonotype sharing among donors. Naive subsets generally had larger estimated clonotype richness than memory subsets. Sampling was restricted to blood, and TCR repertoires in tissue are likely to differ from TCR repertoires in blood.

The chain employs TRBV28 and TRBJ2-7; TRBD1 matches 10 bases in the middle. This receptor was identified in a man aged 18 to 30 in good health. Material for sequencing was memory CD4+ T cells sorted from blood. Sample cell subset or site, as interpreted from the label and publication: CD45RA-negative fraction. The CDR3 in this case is CASSLGTGAYEQYF. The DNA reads TGTGCCAGCAGTTTAGGGACAGGGGCCTACGAGCAGTACTTC.